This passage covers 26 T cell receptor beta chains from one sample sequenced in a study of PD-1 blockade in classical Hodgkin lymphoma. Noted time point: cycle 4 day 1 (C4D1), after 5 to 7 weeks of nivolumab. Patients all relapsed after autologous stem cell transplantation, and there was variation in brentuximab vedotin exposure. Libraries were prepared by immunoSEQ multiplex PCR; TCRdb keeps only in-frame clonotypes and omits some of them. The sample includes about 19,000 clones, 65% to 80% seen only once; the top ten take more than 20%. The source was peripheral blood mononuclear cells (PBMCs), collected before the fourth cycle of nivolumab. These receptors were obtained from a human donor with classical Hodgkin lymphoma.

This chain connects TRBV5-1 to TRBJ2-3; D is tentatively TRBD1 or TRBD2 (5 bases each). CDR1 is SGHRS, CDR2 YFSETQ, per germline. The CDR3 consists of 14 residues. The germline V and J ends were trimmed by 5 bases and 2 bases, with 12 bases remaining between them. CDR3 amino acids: CASSRDGPTDTQYF. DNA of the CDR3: TGCGCCAGCAGTCGGGACGGACCCACAGATACGCAGTATTTT.

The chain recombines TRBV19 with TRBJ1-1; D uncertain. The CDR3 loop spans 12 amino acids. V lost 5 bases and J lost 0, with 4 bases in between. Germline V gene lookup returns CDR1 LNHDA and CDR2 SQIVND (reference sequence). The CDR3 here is CASSFLNTEAFF. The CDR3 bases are TGTGCCAGTAGTTTCCTGAACACTGAAGCTTTCTTT.

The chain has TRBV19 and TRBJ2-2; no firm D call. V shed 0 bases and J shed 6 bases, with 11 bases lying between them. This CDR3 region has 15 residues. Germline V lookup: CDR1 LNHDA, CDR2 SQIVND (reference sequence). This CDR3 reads CASSIDRSFPGELFF. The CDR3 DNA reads TGTGCCAGTAGTATAGATCGGAGCTTCCCCGGGGAGCTGTTTTTT.

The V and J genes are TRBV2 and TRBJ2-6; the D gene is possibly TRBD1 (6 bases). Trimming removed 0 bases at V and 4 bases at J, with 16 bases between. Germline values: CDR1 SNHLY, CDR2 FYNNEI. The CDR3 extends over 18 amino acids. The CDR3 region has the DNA TGTGCCAGCAGTGAAGCGACAGGATTTGGGTCCGGGGCCAACGTCCTGACTTTC. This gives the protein CASSEATGFGSGANVLTF.

This CDR3 reads CASSLGFYEQYF. CDR3 sequence (DNA): TGTGCCAGCAGTTTGGGGTTTTACGAGCAGTACTTC. The V and J genes are TRBV28 and TRBJ2-7; the D is unclear. V was clipped by 3 bases and J by 4 bases, with 7 bases between them. The CDR3 is made up of 12 amino acids. Germline CDR1 is MDHEN and CDR2 is SYDVKM.

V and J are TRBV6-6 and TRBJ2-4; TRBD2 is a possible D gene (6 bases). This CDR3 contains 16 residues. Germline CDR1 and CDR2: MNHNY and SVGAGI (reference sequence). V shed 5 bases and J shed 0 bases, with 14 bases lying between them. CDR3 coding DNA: TGTGCCAGCAGTGCCCGTCCGGGGGAAGCCAAAAACATTCAGTACTTC. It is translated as CASSARPGEAKNIQYF.

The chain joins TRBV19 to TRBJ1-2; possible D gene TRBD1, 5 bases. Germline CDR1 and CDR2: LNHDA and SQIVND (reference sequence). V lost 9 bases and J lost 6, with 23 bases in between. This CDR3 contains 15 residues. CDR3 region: CASSYLRGESNGYTF. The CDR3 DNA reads TGTGCCAGCAGTTACCTCAGAGGGGAATCGAATGGCTACACCTTC. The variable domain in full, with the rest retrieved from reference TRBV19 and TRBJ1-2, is DGGITQSPKYLFRKEGQNVTLSCEQNLNHDAMYWYRQDPGQGLRLIYYSQIVNDFQKGDIAEGYSVSREKKESFPLTVTSAQKNPTAFYLCASSYLRGESNGYTFGSGTRLTVV.

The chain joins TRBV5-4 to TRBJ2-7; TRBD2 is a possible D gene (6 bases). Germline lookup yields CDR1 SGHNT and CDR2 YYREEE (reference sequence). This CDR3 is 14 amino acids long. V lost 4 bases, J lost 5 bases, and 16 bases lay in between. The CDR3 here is CASSRTRRGDEQYF. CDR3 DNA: TGTGCCAGCAGCCGTACTAGGAGGGGTGACGAGCAGTACTTC.

The DNA of the CDR3 is TGTGCCAGCAGTCCTGACTACCGAATTTACGAGCAGTACGTC. Translating it yields CASSPDYRIYEQYV. This chain joins TRBV28 and TRBJ2-7; TRBD2 is a possible D gene (5 bases). The CDR3 covers 14 residues. The germline CDR1 and CDR2 sequences are MDHEN and SYDVKM. The germline V and J ends were trimmed by 5 bases and 4 bases, with 15 bases remaining between them.

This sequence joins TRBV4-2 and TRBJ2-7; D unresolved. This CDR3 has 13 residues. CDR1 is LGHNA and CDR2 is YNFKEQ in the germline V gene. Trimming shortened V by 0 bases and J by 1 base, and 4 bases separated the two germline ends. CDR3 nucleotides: TGTGCCAGCAGCCAAGAGAGGTCCTACGAGCAGTACGTC. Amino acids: CASSQERSYEQYV.

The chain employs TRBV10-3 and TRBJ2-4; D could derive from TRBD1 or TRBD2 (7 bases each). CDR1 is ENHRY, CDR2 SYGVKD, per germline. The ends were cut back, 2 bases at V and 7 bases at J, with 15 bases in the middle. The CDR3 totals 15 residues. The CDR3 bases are TGTGCCATCAGTGAGGCAGGGGGGGGAGGGAACATTCAGTACTTC. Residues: CAISEAGGGGNIQYF.

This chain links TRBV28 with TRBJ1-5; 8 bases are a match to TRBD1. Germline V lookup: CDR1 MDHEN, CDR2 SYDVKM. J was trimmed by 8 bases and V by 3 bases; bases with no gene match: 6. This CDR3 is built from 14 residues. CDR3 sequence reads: CASSFQGAQEPQHF. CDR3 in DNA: TGTGCCAGCAGTTTTCAGGGGGCACAAGAGCCCCAGCATTTT. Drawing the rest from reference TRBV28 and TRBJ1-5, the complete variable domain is DVKVTQSSRYLVKRTGEKVFLECVQDMDHENMFWYRQDPGLGLRLIYFSYDVKMKEKGDIPEGYSVSREKKERFSLILESASTNQTSMYLCASSFQGAQEPQHFGDGTRLSIL.

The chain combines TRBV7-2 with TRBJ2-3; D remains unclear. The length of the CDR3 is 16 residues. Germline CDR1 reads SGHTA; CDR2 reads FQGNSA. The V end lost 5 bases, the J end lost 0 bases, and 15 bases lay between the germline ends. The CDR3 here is CASSPLDRASTDTQYF. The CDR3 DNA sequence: TGTGCCAGCAGCCCGCTCGACCGCGCTAGCACAGATACGCAGTATTTT.

CDR3 region: CASSIVGGYGYTF. The CDR3 DNA is TGTGCCAGTAGTATAGTTGGAGGGTATGGCTACACCTTC. This chain uses TRBV19 with TRBJ1-2; D remains unclear. This CDR3 has 13 amino acids. V shed 1 base and J shed 5 bases, with 8 bases lying between them. CDR1 is LNHDA, CDR2 SQIVND, per germline (reference sequence).

The CDR3 nucleotides read TGTGCCAGCAGCTTAGGGAGCGGGACCCAGTACTTC. It translates to CASSLGSGTQYF. V gene TRBV11-2 combines with J gene TRBJ2-5, with a tentative D call TRBD2 (5 bases). Deletions cut 1 base from V and 7 bases from J, with 7 bases between. CDR3 length equals 12 residues. Per germline, CDR1 SGHAT and CDR2 FQNNGV. Combining the CDR3 with reference TRBV11-2 and TRBJ2-5 gives the whole variable domain EAGVAQSPRYKIIEKRQSVAFWCNPISGHATLYWYQQILGQGPKLLIQFQNNGVVDDSQLPKDRFSAERLKGVDSTLKIQPAKLEDSAVYLCASSLGSGTQYFGPGTRLLVL.

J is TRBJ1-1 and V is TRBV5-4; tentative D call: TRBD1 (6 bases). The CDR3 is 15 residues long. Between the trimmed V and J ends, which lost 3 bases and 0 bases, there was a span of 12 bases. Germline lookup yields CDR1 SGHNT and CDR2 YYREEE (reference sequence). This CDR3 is CASSSGGALNTEAFF. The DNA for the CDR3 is TGTGCCAGCAGCTCGGGGGGGGCACTGAACACTGAAGCTTTCTTT.

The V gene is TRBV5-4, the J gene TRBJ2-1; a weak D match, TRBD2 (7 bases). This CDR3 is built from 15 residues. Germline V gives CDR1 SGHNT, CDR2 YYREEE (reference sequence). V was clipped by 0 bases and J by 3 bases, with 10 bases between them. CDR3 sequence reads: CASSLGGGFYNEQFF. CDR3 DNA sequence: TGTGCCAGCAGCTTGGGGGGGGGCTTCTACAATGAGCAGTTCTTC.

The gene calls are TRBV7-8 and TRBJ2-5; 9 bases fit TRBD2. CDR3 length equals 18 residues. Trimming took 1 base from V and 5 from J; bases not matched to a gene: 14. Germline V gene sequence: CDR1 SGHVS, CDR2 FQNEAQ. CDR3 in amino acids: CASSLGLLAGGEGETQYF. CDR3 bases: TGTGCCAGCAGCTTAGGACTCCTGGCGGGAGGGGAGGGGGAGACCCAGTACTTC.

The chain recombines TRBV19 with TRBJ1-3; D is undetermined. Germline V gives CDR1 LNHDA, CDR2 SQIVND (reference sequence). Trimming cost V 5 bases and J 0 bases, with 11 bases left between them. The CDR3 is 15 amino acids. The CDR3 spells CASSFYGISGNTIYF. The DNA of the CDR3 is TGTGCCAGTAGTTTCTACGGGATCTCTGGAAACACCATATATTTT. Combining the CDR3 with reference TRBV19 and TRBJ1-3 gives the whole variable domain DGGITQSPKYLFRKEGQNVTLSCEQNLNHDAMYWYRQDPGQGLRLIYYSQIVNDFQKGDIAEGYSVSREKKESFPLTVTSAQKNPTAFYLCASSFYGISGNTIYFGEGSWLTVV.

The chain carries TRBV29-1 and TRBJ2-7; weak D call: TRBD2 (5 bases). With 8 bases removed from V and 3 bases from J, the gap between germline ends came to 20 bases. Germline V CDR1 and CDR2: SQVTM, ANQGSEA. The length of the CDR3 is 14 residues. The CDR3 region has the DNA TGCAGCTGCCGGGGATTGGGAGAGGGCTACGAGCAGTACTTC. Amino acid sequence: CSCRGLGEGYEQYF.

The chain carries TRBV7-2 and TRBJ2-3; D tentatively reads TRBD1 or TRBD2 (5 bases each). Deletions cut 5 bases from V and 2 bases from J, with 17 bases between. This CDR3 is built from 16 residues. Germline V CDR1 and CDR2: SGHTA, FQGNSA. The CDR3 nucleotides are TGTGCCAGCAGCCCCGCACTAGACAGATCCACAGATACGCAGTATTTT. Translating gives CASSPALDRSTDTQYF.

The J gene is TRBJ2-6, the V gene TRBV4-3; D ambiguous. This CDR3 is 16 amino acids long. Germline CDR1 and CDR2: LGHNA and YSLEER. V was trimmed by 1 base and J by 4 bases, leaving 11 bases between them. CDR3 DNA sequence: TGCGCCAGCAGCCAAGTAACTCCCCCAGGGGCCAACGTCCTGACTTTC. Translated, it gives CASSQVTPPGANVLTF.

CDR3 DNA sequence: TGTGCCAGCAGTCCAGGGCTCTCTGGCTACACCTTC. This encodes CASSPGLSGYTF. This sequence joins TRBV6-5 and TRBJ1-2, with D possibly being TRBD1 (5 bases). The germline CDR1 and CDR2 sequences are MNHEY and SVGAGI. CDR3 size: 12 residues. Deletions cut 5 bases from V and 7 bases from J, with 11 bases between.

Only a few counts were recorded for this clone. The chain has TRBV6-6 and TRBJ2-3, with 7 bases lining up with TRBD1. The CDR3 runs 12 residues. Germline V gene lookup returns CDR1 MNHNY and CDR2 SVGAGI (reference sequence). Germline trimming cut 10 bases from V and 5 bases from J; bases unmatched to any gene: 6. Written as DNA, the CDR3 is TGTGCCATTCGACAGGGTCAAGATACGCAGTATTTT. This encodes CAIRQGQDTQYF.

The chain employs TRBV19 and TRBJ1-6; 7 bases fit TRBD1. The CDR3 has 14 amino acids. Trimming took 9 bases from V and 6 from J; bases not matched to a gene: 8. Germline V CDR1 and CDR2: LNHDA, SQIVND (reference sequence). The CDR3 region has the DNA TGTGCCAGCAGGTTCCGGGACAGTAATTCACCCCTCCACTTT. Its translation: CASRFRDSNSPLHF.

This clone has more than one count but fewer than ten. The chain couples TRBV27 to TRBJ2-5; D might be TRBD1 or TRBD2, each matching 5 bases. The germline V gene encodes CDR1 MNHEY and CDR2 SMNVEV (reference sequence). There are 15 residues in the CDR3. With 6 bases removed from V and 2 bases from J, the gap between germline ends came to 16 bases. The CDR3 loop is CASSITRQLQETQYF. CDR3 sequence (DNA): TGTGCCAGCAGCATCACTAGACAGTTACAAGAGACCCAGTACTTC.